These 12 T cell receptor beta chains were all obtained from the same sample, sequenced in a study of blood T cell repertoires in COVID-19. Method: immunoSEQ multiplex PCR; TCRdb's copy keeps in-frame clones and lacks some. The profile shows about 150,000 clones, 76% of them singletons. The material sequenced was peripheral blood. The receptors were gathered from a man aged 60 to 69 with acute or convalescent COVID-19.

The chain recombines TRBV3-1 (or the pseudogene TRBV3-2) with TRBJ2-7; 14 bases match TRBD2. This CDR3 has 15 amino acids. V was pared by 3 bases and J by 4 bases, with 2 bases of the junction left unmatched. Germline values: CDR1 LGHDT, CDR2 YNNKEL (reference sequence). CDR3 nucleotides: TGTGCCAGCAGCCATGGGACTAGCGGGAGTTACGAGCAGTACTTC. It encodes CASSHGTSGSYEQYF.

This clone was observed a few times. J is TRBJ2-1 and V is TRBV6-4; 7 positions match TRBD2. Germline trimming cut 8 bases from V and 9 bases from J; bases unmatched to any gene: 13. This CDR3 has 14 amino acids. Germline V gene lookup returns CDR1 MRHNA and CDR2 SNTAGT. Here the CDR3 reads CASSLLAERGEQFF. The CDR3 DNA follows: TGTGCCAGCTCCCTTCTAGCGGAGCGGGGTGAGCAGTTCTTC.

The chain is built from TRBV28 and TRBJ1-2; a possible D gene is TRBD1 (6 bases). Germline V gives CDR1 MDHEN, CDR2 SYDVKM. Trimming pared 9 bases from V and 8 bases from J, leaving 16 bases between. The CDR3 spans 12 residues. CDR3 nucleotides: TGTGCCAGTACAGTGGGGGCGCAGGGCTACACCTTC. It yields the protein CASTVGAQGYTF.

This clone occurred once. The chain joins TRBV2 to TRBJ1-2, with D possibly matching TRBD1 (6 bases). The V end was cut by 6 bases, the J end by 4 bases, with 12 bases between. CDR3 size: 13 residues. CDR1 is SNHLY, CDR2 FYNNEI, per germline. CDR3 sequence reads: CASRWQGFYGYTF. The DNA of the CDR3 is TGTGCCAGCAGATGGCAGGGGTTCTATGGCTACACCTTC.

The chain couples TRBV28 to TRBJ2-7; D perhaps matches TRBD2 (5 bases). Germline V gene sequence: CDR1 MDHEN, CDR2 SYDVKM. The CDR3 extends over 14 amino acids. Trimming left V 4 bases short and J 12 bases short, with 22 bases between. CDR3 in amino acids: CASSSAGGDRRLYF. In DNA, the CDR3 is TGTGCCAGCAGTTCTGCAGGTGGTGATCGGAGGTTGTACTTC.

With respect to this clone: Additional DNA sequences in this sample encode the identical CDR3. The J gene is TRBJ1-2, the V gene TRBV18; the D gene is possibly TRBD1 (6 bases). With 6 bases removed from V and 2 bases from J, the gap between germline ends came to 10 bases. The CDR3 is 13 amino acids. CDR1 and CDR2 (germline): KGHSH, LQKENI. The CDR3 sequence: CASSPDSNYGYTF. CDR3 sequence (DNA): TGTGCCAGCTCGCCGGACAGCAACTATGGCTACACCTTC. The full variable domain, its missing parts supplied by reference TRBV18 and TRBJ1-2, is NAGVMQNPRHLVRRRGQEARLRCSPMKGHSHVYWYRQLPEEGLKFMVYLQKENIIDESGMPKERFSAEFPKEGPSILRIQQVVRGDSAAYFCASSPDSNYGYTFGSGTRLTVV.

The chain combines TRBV5-6 with TRBJ2-1; 13 bases match TRBD2. The CDR3 sequence is 16 residues long. The V gene's germline CDR1 is SGHDT and CDR2 YYEEEE. Losses at the gene ends were 2 bases for V and 7 bases for J; bases not matched to a gene: 6. CDR3 sequence (DNA): TGTGCCAGCAGCTTACTAGCGGGAGGGCCGGGGAATGAGCAGTTCTTC. As protein: CASSLLAGGPGNEQFF.

The gene calls are TRBV6-5 and TRBJ2-7; D might be TRBD1 (6 bases). CDR3 size: 15 residues. Trimming shortened V by 6 bases and J by 4 bases, and 19 bases separated the two germline ends. CDR1 MNHEY and CDR2 SVGAGI come from the germline V gene. The CDR3 DNA reads as TGTGCCAGCAGCCGCGAGGTGTGGGGGCGGTACGAGCAGTACTTC. Residues: CASSREVWGRYEQYF.

The chain couples TRBV28 to TRBJ2-7, with D uncertain. This CDR3 contains 13 residues. V lost 4 bases to trimming and J lost 4 bases, with 11 bases between them. Germline-derived CDR1 and CDR2 are MDHEN and SYDVKM. Written as DNA, the CDR3 is TGTGCCAGCAGTTCCCATTCCAAATACGAGCAGTACTTC. Encoded protein: CASSSHSKYEQYF.

This clone has a handful of counts. The chain combines TRBV30 with TRBJ2-1; 8 bases align to TRBD2. CDR1 is GTSNPN and CDR2 is SVGIG in the germline V gene (reference sequence). V was pared by 1 base and J by 9 bases, with 11 bases of the junction left unmatched. The CDR3 loop spans 15 amino acids. In DNA, the CDR3 is TGTGCCTGGAGTGGTGAAGCGGGAGAGGGTCCTGAGCAGTTCTTC. Protein: CAWSGEAGEGPEQFF.

The rearrangement uses TRBV7-3 and TRBJ2-1, with a weak D call TRBD2 (6 bases). Trimming shortened V by 5 bases and J by 4 bases, and 9 bases separated the two germline ends. The CDR3 loop spans 13 amino acids. Germline values: CDR1 SGHTA, CDR2 FQGTGA. The chain's CDR3 is CASSRDLYNEQFF. Here the CDR3 DNA reads TGTGCCAGCAGCCGGGACTTGTACAATGAGCAGTTCTTC.

This chain connects TRBV28 to TRBJ2-7; 10 positions agree with TRBD1. Losses at the gene ends were 5 bases for V and 2 bases for J; bases not matched to a gene: 6. This CDR3 is built from 15 residues. From germline, CDR1 is MDHEN and CDR2 SYDVKM. The CDR3 reads CASSGAGTGAYEQYF. CDR3 sequence (DNA): TGTGCCAGCAGTGGGGCAGGGACAGGGGCCTACGAGCAGTACTTC. Full variable domain (outside the CDR3, taken from reference TRBV28 and TRBJ2-7): DVKVTQSSRYLVKRTGEKVFLECVQDMDHENMFWYRQDPGLGLRLIYFSYDVKMKEKGDIPEGYSVSREKKERFSLILESASTNQTSMYLCASSGAGTGAYEQYFGPGTRLTVT.